These T cell receptor beta chains were read from a single sample in a study of OX40 agonist ivuxolimab in advanced cancers. Here immunoSEQ multiplex PCR was the method, and the copy in TCRdb shows in-frame clones only, minus some. The table has 92,000 or so clones, 90% seen once; the top ten hold 7.4%. This specimen consisted of CD4+ or CD8+ T cells sorted from blood, obtained in a trial of the OX40 agonist ivuxolimab. Receptors originate from an adult with an advanced solid tumor such as melanoma, head and neck, liver or kidney cancer. Each CDR3 is given with its conserved first and last residue. Each record gives: D gene, J gene, clone size, V gene, CDR3 DNA, CDR3 protein. The D gene is left open where the match is weak. Some rows mark clone size as missing; the rest say once, few, many or name a class of expanded clone.

>-|TRBJ2-4|-|TRBV19
TGTGCCAGTAGTATGGCCCTCGGGACATTAGGTCCCCAAAACATTCAGTACTTC
CASSMALGTLGPQNIQYF
>-|TRBJ2-1|-|TRBV6-1
TGTGCCAGCAGTGAACGACCGGGACGATCCTACAATGAGCAGTTCTTC
CASSERPGRSYNEQFF
>-|TRBJ2-2|-|TRBV6-5
TGTGCCACCAGGGCAGACAACACCGGGGAGCTGTTTTTT
CATRADNTGELFF
>-|TRBJ1-5|-|TRBV9
TGTGCCAGCAGCGTCGGGACAAATCAGCCCCAGCATTTT
CASSVGTNQPQHF
>TRBD2|TRBJ2-7|-|TRBV27
TGTGCCAGCAGTTTTGCGGGAGCTCTCGAGCAGTACTTC
CASSFAGALEQYF
>TRBD1|TRBJ2-2|once|TRBV19
TGTGCCAGTAGCAAGAAAGCAGGGGGCTACACCGGGGAGCTGTTTTTT
CASSKKAGGYTGELFF
>-|TRBJ1-5|-|TRBV4-1
TGCGCCAGCAGCCATGTTAGGGCCCTCGGCAATCAGCCCCAGCATTTT
CASSHVRALGNQPQHF
>-|TRBJ1-5|-|TRBV19
TGTGCCAGGCCCAACCGGGGCGCGTCCCAGCCCCAGCATTTT
CARPNRGASQPQHF
>-|TRBJ1-1|-|TRBV19
TGTGCCAGTAGTGATTCCCCCAGGGTAAGCACTGAAGCTTTCTTT
CASSDSPRVSTEAFF
>-|TRBJ2-1|-|TRBV6-6
TGTGCCAGCAGTTACCTGGAACCTATCAATGAGCAGTTCTTC
CASSYLEPINEQFF
>TRBD2|TRBJ2-2|few|TRBV9
TGTGCCAGCAGCTCCAGCGGGAGGGCCCGGCCCGGGGAGCTGTTTTTT
CASSSSGRARPGELFF
>TRBD1|TRBJ1-4|-|TRBV2
TGTGCCAGCAGTGAAGACCAGGGGGCTTTTGAAAAACTGTTTTTT
CASSEDQGAFEKLFF
>-|TRBJ2-6|-|TRBV7-6
TGTGCCAGCAGCCCCAGAGAGACAGTGACTGGGGCCAACGTCCTGACTTTC
CASSPRETVTGANVLTF
>-|TRBJ2-7|-|TRBV5-1
TGCGCCAGCAGCCTCGGGCCGGCCGAGCAGTACTTC
CASSLGPAEQYF
>-|TRBJ1-5|-|TRBV2
TGTGCCAGCAGTGATCGCAGGGTGTCTCAGCCCCAGCATTTT
CASSDRRVSQPQHF
>-|TRBJ1-6|once|TRBV7-8
TGTGCCAGCAGCCCAGGGTATCCCCTCCACTTT
CASSPGYPLHF
>-|TRBJ1-1|-|TRBV13
TGTGCCAGCAGCAGTCTGGGAACTGAAGCTTTCTTT
CASSSLGTEAFF
>-|TRBJ1-6|-|TRBV9
TGTGCCAGCAGCGTAGGGGGTAGGAATTCACCCCTCCACTTT
CASSVGGRNSPLHF
>-|TRBJ2-7|once|TRBV5-5
TGTGCCAGCAGCTTGGCTCCGGGAGCCTCCAACGAGCAGTACTTC
CASSLAPGASNEQYF
>-|TRBJ2-1|-|TRBV7-9
TGTGCCAGCAGGATTACGGGACCCGACAATGAGCAGTTCTTC
CASRITGPDNEQFF
>TRBD1|TRBJ2-4|once|TRBV28
TGTGCCAGCAGTCCCAGGGGGCACTTAGCCAAAAACATTCAGTACTTC
CASSPRGHLAKNIQYF
>TRBD1|TRBJ1-5|-|TRBV2
TGTGCCAGCAGACCCGGACAGGGGTCTGGCAATCAGCCCCAGCATTTT
CASRPGQGSGNQPQHF
>TRBD2|TRBJ2-1|once|TRBV7-8
TGTGCCAGCAGCTTAGTTGGCGAACTAGCGGGAGGTAATGAGCAGTTCTTC
CASSLVGELAGGNEQFF
>-|TRBJ1-1|-|TRBV5-1
TGCGCCAGCAGCTTGGAAGGTATGAACACTGAAGCTTTCTTT
CASSLEGMNTEAFF
>TRBD1|TRBJ2-3|-|TRBV7-3
TGTGCCAGCAGCTTAACGGGCGGAGGGACAGGGGGCCTTTATACGCAGTATTTT
CASSLTGGGTGGLYTQYF